What follows are 10 T cell receptor beta chains derived from one specimen sequenced in a study of T cell responses to AZD1222 COVID-19 vaccine. Clones were read by immunoSEQ multiplex PCR, and TCRdb kept only the in-frame ones, dropping some. In the table there are about 150,000 clones, 85% to 95% of which are singletons. Source: peripheral blood, taken on day 0 of AZD1222 vaccination. These receptors were obtained from an adult in good health.

This clone was detected only once. V and J are TRBV7-6 and TRBJ1-1; unclear D gene. Trimming pared 1 base from V and 1 base from J, leaving 10 bases between. The CDR3 runs 15 residues. Per germline, CDR1 SGHVS and CDR2 FNYEAQ. DNA for the CDR3: TGTGCCAGCAGCTTAGAGCCAGTTCCGAACACTGAAGCTTTCTTT. Its protein is CASSLEPVPNTEAFF.

This rearrangement joins TRBV5-6 to TRBJ1-2; 9 bases align to TRBD1. Losses at the gene ends were 0 bases for V and 3 bases for J; bases not matched to a gene: 0. The CDR3 consists of 14 residues. Germline CDR1 and CDR2: SGHDT and YYEEEE. CDR3 coding DNA: TGTGCCAGCAGCTTGGGACAGGGGGACTATGGCTACACCTTC. Its protein is CASSLGQGDYGYTF. The variable domain in full, completed from reference TRBV5-6 and TRBJ1-2, reads DAGVTQSPTHLIKTRGQQVTLRCSPKSGHDTVSWYQQALGQGPQFIFQYYEEEERQRGNFPDRFSGHQFPNYSSELNVNALLLGDSALYLCASSLGQGDYGYTFGSGTRLTVV.

The V and J genes are TRBV18 and TRBJ1-1; 10 bases align to TRBD1. Looked up from germline, CDR1 is KGHSH and CDR2 is LQKENI. V was pared by 0 bases and J by 5 bases, with 3 bases of the junction left unmatched. CDR3 length: 15 residues. The CDR3 DNA reads as TGTGCCAGCTCACCACCGGGACAGGGGAGGACTGAAGCTTTCTTT. It yields the protein CASSPPGQGRTEAFF.

The gene calls are TRBV5-1 and TRBJ1-5; D remains ambiguous. With 3 bases removed from V and 8 bases from J, the gap between germline ends came to 15 bases. The germline gives CDR1 SGHRS, CDR2 YFSETQ. The CDR3 contains 14 residues. CDR3 loop: CASSWGGPGEPQHF. The CDR3 DNA sequence: TGCGCCAGCAGCTGGGGAGGACCCGGGGAGCCCCAGCATTTT.

The chain links TRBV5-6 to TRBJ1-2; no firm D call. V was clipped by 1 base and J by 4 bases, with 11 bases between them. Germline V CDR1 and CDR2: SGHDT, YYEEEE. The CDR3 sequence is 14 residues long. Written as DNA, the CDR3 is TGTGCCAGCAGCTTGTACGGGATTATCTATGGCTACACCTTC. Translation gives CASSLYGIIYGYTF.

The J gene is TRBJ2-2, the V gene TRBV28, with 7 bases that match TRBD2. J lost 10 bases, V lost 3 bases, and 17 bases had no gene match. Germline V gene sequence: CDR1 MDHEN, CDR2 SYDVKM. This CDR3 spans 17 amino acids. DNA for the CDR3: TGTGCCAGCAGTTTCTCCAGACCCGGGACTACCCCTGAGGAGCTGTTTTTT. Protein: CASSFSRPGTTPEELFF.

The chain has TRBV28 and TRBJ2-2; D is uncertain. The CDR3 extends over 14 amino acids. The germline CDR1 and CDR2 sequences are MDHEN and SYDVKM. The V and J ends lost 7 bases and 5 bases respectively, with 14 bases between them. The DNA for the CDR3 is TGTGCCAGCACCCTACACTGGGGTACCGGGGAGCTGTTTTTT. This codes for CASTLHWGTGELFF.

The chain uses TRBV11-2 and TRBJ2-5; tentative D call: TRBD1 (6 bases). CDR3 length: 16 amino acids. Trimming pared 1 base from V and 2 bases from J, leaving 14 bases between. CDR1 is SGHAT, CDR2 FQNNGV, per germline. CDR3 sequence reads: CASSLAGYGQQETQYF. The CDR3 nucleotides are TGTGCCAGCAGCTTAGCGGGTTACGGACAGCAAGAGACCCAGTACTTC.

The rearrangement uses TRBV6-5 and TRBJ1-1, with a possible D match to TRBD1 (5 bases). V was pared by 2 bases and J by 0 bases, with 7 bases between. The CDR3 length is 14 residues. The germline gives CDR1 MNHEY, CDR2 SVGAGI. The CDR3 DNA is TGTGCCAGCAGTTACGGGGCAGTGAACACTGAAGCTTTCTTT. It encodes CASSYGAVNTEAFF.

The rearrangement joins TRBV28 to TRBJ2-7, with D possibly TRBD2 on 6 matching bases. Trimming took 4 bases from V and 0 from J, leaving 13 bases between them. CDR1 and CDR2 from the germline V gene are MDHEN and SYDVKM. The length of the CDR3 is 15 residues. The CDR3 DNA reads as TGTGCCAGCAGTTCCCGGGACTCGATCTCCTACGAGCAGTACTTC. Amino acids: CASSSRDSISYEQYF.